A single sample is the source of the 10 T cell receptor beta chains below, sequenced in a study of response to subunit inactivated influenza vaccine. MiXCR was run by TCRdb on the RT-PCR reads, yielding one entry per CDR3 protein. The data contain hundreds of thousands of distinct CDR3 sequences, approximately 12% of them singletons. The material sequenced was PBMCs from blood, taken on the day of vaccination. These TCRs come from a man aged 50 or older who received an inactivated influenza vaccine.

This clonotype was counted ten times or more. CDR3 sequence: CASSLWDRGETQYF. The CDR3 nucleotides are TGTGCCAGCAGCCTATGGGACAGGGGAGAGACCCAGTACTTC. This chain joins TRBV5-6 and TRBJ2-5; 10 bases match TRBD1. Germline lookup yields CDR1 SGHDT and CDR2 YYEEEE. Trimming took 4 bases from V and 4 from J; bases not matched to a gene: 4. The CDR3 has 14 amino acids.

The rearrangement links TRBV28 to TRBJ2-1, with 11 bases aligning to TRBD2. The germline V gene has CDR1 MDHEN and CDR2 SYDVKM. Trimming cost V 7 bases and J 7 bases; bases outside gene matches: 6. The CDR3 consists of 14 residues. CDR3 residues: CASISSGRQNEQFF. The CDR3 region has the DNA TGTGCCAGCATCTCTAGCGGGAGGCAAAATGAGCAGTTCTTC. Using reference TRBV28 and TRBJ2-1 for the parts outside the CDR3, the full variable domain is DVKVTQSSRYLVKRTGEKVFLECVQDMDHENMFWYRQDPGLGLRLIYFSYDVKMKEKGDIPEGYSVSREKKERFSLILESASTNQTSMYLCASISSGRQNEQFFGPGTRLTVL.

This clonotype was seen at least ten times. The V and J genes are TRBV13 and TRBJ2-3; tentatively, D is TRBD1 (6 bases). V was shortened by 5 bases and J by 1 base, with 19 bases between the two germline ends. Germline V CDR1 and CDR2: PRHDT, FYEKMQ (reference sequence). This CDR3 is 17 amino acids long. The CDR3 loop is CASSPGPGTPGTDTQYF. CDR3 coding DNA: TGTGCCAGCAGCCCTGGCCCCGGGACACCGGGCACAGATACGCAGTATTTT. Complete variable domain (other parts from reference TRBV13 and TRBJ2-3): AAGVIQSPRHLIKEKRETATLKCYPIPRHDTVYWYQQGPGQDPQFLISFYEKMQSDKGSIPDRFSAQQFSDYHSELNMSSLELGDSALYFCASSPGPGTPGTDTQYFGPGTRLTVL.

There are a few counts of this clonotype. CDR3 sequence: CASSQSSYNEQFF. CDR3 DNA sequence: TGCGCCAGCAGCCAGTCCTCCTACAATGAGCAGTTCTTC. The V and J genes are TRBV4-1 and TRBJ2-1, with D uncertain. The CDR3 has 13 residues. Deletions cut 3 bases from V and 0 bases from J, with 3 bases between. The V gene's germline CDR1 is MGHRA and CDR2 YSYEKL.

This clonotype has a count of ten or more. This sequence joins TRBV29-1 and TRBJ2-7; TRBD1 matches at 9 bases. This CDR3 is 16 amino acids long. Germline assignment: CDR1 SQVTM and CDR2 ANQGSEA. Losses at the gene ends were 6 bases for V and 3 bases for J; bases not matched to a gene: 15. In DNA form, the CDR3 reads TGCAGCGTCGCAACCCCGACAGGGGGTTCTTTCTACGAGCAGTACTTC. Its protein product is CSVATPTGGSFYEQYF.

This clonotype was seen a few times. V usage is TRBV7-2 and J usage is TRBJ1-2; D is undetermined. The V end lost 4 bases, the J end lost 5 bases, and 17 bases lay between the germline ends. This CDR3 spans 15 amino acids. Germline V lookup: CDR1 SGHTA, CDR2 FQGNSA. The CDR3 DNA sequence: TGTGCCAGCAGCTCAACACCCACACCGGGTTATGGCTACACCTTC. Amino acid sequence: CASSSTPTPGYGYTF.

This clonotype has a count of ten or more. CDR3 amino acids: CASGLPNTGELFF. DNA for the CDR3: TGTGCCAGCGGACTCCCGAACACCGGGGAGCTGTTTTTT. The chain has TRBV6-6 and TRBJ2-2; D perhaps matches TRBD2 (5 bases). This CDR3 comprises 13 residues. The germline V and J ends were trimmed by 8 bases and 0 bases, with 7 bases remaining between them. CDR1 and CDR2 (germline): MNHNY, SVGAGI (reference sequence).

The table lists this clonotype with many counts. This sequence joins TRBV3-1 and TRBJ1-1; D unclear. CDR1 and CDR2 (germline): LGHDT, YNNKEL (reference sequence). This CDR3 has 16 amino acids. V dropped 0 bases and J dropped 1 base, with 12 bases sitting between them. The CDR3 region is CASSQDGWPPNTEAFF. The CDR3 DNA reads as TGTGCCAGCAGCCAAGACGGTTGGCCCCCGAACACTGAAGCTTTCTTT. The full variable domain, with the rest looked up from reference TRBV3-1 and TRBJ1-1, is DTAVSQTPKYLVTQMGNDKSIKCEQNLGHDTMYWYKQDSKKFLKIMFSYNNKELIINETVPNRFSPKSPDKAHLNLHINSLELGDSAVYFCASSQDGWPPNTEAFFGQGTRLTVV.

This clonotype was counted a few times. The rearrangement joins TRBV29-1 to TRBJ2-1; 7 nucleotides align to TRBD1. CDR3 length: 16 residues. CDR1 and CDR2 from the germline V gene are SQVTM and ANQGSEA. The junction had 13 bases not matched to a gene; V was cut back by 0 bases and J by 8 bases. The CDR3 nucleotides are TGCAGCGTTGAAGATAAAGACAGCAACAGGGGCGATGAGCAGTTCTTC. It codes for CSVEDKDSNRGDEQFF.

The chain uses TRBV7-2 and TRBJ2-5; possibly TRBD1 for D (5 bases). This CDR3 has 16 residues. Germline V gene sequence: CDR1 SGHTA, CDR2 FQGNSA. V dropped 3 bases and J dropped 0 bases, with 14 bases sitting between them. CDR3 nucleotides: TGTGCCAGCAGCTTCCATTCACAGGATTACCAAGAGACCCAGTACTTC. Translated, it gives CASSFHSQDYQETQYF.